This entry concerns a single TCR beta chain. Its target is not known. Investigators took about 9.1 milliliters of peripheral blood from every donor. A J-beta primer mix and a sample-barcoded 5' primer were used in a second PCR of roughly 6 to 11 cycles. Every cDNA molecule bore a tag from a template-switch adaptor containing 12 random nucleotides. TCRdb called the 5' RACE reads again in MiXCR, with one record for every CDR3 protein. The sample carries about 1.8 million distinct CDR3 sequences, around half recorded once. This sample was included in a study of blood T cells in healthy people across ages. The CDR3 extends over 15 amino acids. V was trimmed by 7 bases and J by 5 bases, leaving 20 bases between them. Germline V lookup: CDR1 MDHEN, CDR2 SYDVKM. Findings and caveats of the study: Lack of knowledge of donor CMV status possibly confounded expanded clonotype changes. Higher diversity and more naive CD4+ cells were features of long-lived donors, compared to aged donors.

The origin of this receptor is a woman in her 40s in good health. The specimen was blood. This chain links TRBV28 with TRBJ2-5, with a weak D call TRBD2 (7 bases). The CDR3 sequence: CASIGGGRVYETQYF. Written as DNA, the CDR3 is TGTGCCAGCATTGGAGGGGGGAGGGTATACGAGACCCAGTACTTC.